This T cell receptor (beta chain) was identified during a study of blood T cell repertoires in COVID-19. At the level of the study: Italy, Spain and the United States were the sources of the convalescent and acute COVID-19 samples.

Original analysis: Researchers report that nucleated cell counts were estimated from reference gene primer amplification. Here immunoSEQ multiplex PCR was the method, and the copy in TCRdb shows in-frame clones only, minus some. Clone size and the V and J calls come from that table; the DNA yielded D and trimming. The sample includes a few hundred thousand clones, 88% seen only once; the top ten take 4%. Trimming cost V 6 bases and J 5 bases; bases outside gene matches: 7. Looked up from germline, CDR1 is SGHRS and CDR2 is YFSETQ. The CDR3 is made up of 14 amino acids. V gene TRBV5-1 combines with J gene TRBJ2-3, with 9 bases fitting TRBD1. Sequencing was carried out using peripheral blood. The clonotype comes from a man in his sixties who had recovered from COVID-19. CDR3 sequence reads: CASTTGGYRDTQYF. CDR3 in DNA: TGCGCCAGCACTACAGGGGGCTATCGAGATACGCAGTATTTT. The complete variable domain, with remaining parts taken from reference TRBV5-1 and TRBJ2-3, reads KAGVTQTPRYLIKTRGQQVTLSCSPISGHRSVSWYQQTPGQGLQFLFEYFSETQRNKGNFPGRFSGRQFSNSRSEMNVSTLELGDSALYLCASTTGGYRDTQYFGPGTRLTVL.